The sequence of this TCR beta chain was determined in a study of human T cells and chemical hapten exposure. General study findings and limits: The number of TCRs over 1 in 1000 frequency stayed unchanged after DPC.

TCRdb independently ran MiXCR on the RACE reads; one entry per CDR3 protein. The sample carries approximately 97,000 distinct CDR3 sequences, roughly 27% recorded once. The CDR3 spans 14 residues. V was pared by 7 bases and J by 3 bases, with 5 bases of the junction left unmatched. Stated time point: patch test 3, about 24 weeks after DPC sensitization. Sample treatment: therapeutic diphenylcyclopropenone sensitization with weekly scalp DPC. Concerning this clonotype: What it binds is unknown.

V usage is TRBV12-3 or TRBV12-4 and J usage is TRBJ2-1, with 8 bases identical to TRBD1. Source: whole blood, taken in connection with sensitization to the hapten diphenylcyclopropenone (DPC). This receptor was identified in a man aged 40-49 years with alopecia areata. Some clones in this sample may be carry-over from other donors' samples. CDR3 nucleotides: TGTGCCAGCAATTGGGGGACAGGCTACAATGAGCAGTTCTTC. Amino acid sequence: CASNWGTGYNEQFF.